A selection of T cell receptor beta chains follows, all from one sample in a study of blood T cell repertoires in COVID-19. TCRdb's copy holds only in-frame clones and misses some; the assay was immunoSEQ multiplex PCR. The sample lists around 140,000 clones, about 86% occurring once. The sequenced material came from peripheral blood. The source of these receptors is a human donor in a cohort sampled during active COVID-19. Each CDR3 is given with its conserved first and last residue. D genes are given only for firm matches. Some rows mark clone size as missing; the rest say once, few, many or name a class of expanded clone.

cdr3_length | clone_size | d_call | j_call | v_call | cdr3_nt | cdr3_aa
13 | NA | NA | TRBJ2-3 | TRBV2 | TGTGCCAGCAGATCCCAGGTCACAGATACGCAGTATTTT | CASRSQVTDTQYF
18 | NA | TRBD2 | TRBJ2-7 | TRBV27 | TGTGCCAGCAGTTCACATCAAGGGACTAGCGGGAGGATCTACGAGCAGTACTTC | CASSSHQGTSGRIYEQYF
17 | NA | TRBD2 | TRBJ2-3 | TRBV4-3 | TGCGCCAGCAGCCTAGCGATCACTAGCGGGAGTACAGATACGCAGTATTTT | CASSLAITSGSTDTQYF
13 | once | TRBD1 | TRBJ1-2 | TRBV28 | TGTGCCAGCAGATCCGACAGGGCGGGTGGCTACACCTTC | CASRSDRAGGYTF
16 | NA | NA | TRBJ1-2 | TRBV23-1 | TGCGCCAGCAGTCAGTTTTGCGGGGGGAAGGAGGATGGCTACACCTTC | CASSQFCGGKEDGYTF
16 | NA | NA | TRBJ2-7 | TRBV25-1 | TGTGCCAGCAGTGACTCCACCGGGATCGCATTGTACGAGCAGTACTTC | CASSDSTGIALYEQYF
16 | NA | TRBD2 | TRBJ2-5 | TRBV7-2 | TGTGCCAGCAGCTTAGGAACGACTAGCGGGTCCGGGACCCAGTACTTC | CASSLGTTSGSGTQYF
14 | NA | TRBD2 | TRBJ2-7 | TRBV5-1 | TGCGCCAGCAGCTTAAGCGGGGGTGGATACGAGCAGTACTTC | CASSLSGGGYEQYF
14 | few | NA | TRBJ1-2 | TRBV28 | TGTGCCAGCAGTTCCTCCGGGACAAGCGGTGGCTACACCTTC | CASSSSGTSGGYTF
16 | NA | TRBD1 | TRBJ2-3 | TRBV25-1 | TGTGCCAGCAGTAACCCAGGGAAGGGGGCAATAGATACGCAGTATTTT | CASSNPGKGAIDTQYF
16 | few | NA | TRBJ2-7 | TRBV18 | TGTGCCAGCTCACCAAGCGGGCTCTGGAGCTCCTACGAGCAGTACTTC | CASSPSGLWSSYEQYF
15 | once | TRBD2 | TRBJ2-5 | TRBV19 | TGTGCCAGTAGTCCGCGGACCTCGGCGGGGGATACCCAGTACTTC | CASSPRTSAGDTQYF
17 | NA | TRBD1 | TRBJ2-6 | TRBV19 | TGTGCCAGCCATTCCGGGACAGGAGTCTCTGGGGCCAACGTCCTGACTTTC | CASHSGTGVSGANVLTF
14 | NA | TRBD1 | TRBJ2-7 | TRBV28 | TGTGCCAGCAGTCCGACGGGACAGACCTACGAGCAGTACTTC | CASSPTGQTYEQYF
13 | NA | TRBD1 | TRBJ2-7 | TRBV29-1 | TGCAGCGTGAACGGACAGGGAACCTACGAGCAGTACTTC | CSVNGQGTYEQYF
17 | NA | NA | TRBJ1-3 | TRBV9 | TGTGCCAGCAGCGTAGATTTTACAGGCCTCTCTGGAAACACCATATATTTT | CASSVDFTGLSGNTIYF
13 | few | TRBD1 | TRBJ1-5 | TRBV6-7 | TGTGCCACCGACAGGGGGCTGAATCAGCCCCAGCATTTT | CATDRGLNQPQHF
12 | NA | NA | TRBJ2-5 | TRBV6-1 | TGTGCCAGCAGTGAATATAAAGAGACCCAGTACTTC | CASSEYKETQYF
14 | NA | TRBD1 | TRBJ1-6 | TRBV28 | TGTGCCAGCAGGCGGACAGGCCTAGATTCACCCCTCCACTTT | CASRRTGLDSPLHF
16 | NA | NA | TRBJ2-3 | TRBV4-1 | TGCGCCAGCAGCCGAGAGACAGAGATTCTCACAGATACGCAGTATTTT | CASSRETEILTDTQYF
17 | NA | NA | TRBJ2-7 | TRBV4-1 | TGCGCCAGCAGCCAAGCTCCGCCCTCCGGTCTCGTGCACGAGCAGTACTTC | CASSQAPPSGLVHEQYF
15 | NA | NA | TRBJ2-5 | TRBV5-5 | TGTGCCAGCAGCTTGGTTGGGCGGGGGCATGAGACCCAGTACTTC | CASSLVGRGHETQYF
19 | NA | TRBD2 | TRBJ2-7 | TRBV28 | TGTGCCAGCAGTCCCTTTATAGTAAAACGTAGCGGGAGTGGGTACGAGCAGTACTTC | CASSPFIVKRSGSGYEQYF
15 | NA | NA | TRBJ2-2 | TRBV5-1 | TGCGCCAGCAGCTTAGGCAGGGTAGTAGCCGGGGAGCTGTTTTTT | CASSLGRVVAGELFF
13 | NA | TRBD1 | TRBJ2-7 | TRBV6-6 | TGTGCCAGCAGTTACCCCGGGACAGGGGCCCAGTACTTC | CASSYPGTGAQYF
14 | few | NA | TRBJ2-2 | TRBV6-4 | TGTGCCAGCAGTGAGTTCTCTGGGCCCGGGGAGCTGTTTTTT | CASSEFSGPGELFF
14 | few | NA | TRBJ1-5 | TRBV28 | TGTGCCAGCAGCCCCCCCAGTAGCAATCAGCCCCAGCATTTT | CASSPPSSNQPQHF
13 | NA | TRBD1 | TRBJ2-7 | TRBV29-1 | TGCAGCGTTTCCGCCGCAGGGGGCGACGAGCAGTACTTC | CSVSAAGGDEQYF
13 | NA | TRBD1 | TRBJ2-7 | TRBV2 | TGTGCCAGCAGGGGGACAGGGCTGGGCGAGCAGTACTTC | CASRGTGLGEQYF
14 | NA | NA | TRBJ2-5 | TRBV5-5 | TGTGCCAGCAGCTTGGAGCGGACTCAAGAGACCCAGTACTTC | CASSLERTQETQYF
13 | NA | TRBD1 | TRBJ1-2 | TRBV27 | TGTGCCAGCAGTTCCAACAGGGGCGGAGGCTACACCTTC | CASSSNRGGGYTF
16 | NA | NA | TRBJ1-3 | TRBV14 | TGTGCCAGCAGCCCCCCGAACAGCGGTACTGGAAACACCATATATTTT | CASSPPNSGTGNTIYF
11 | NA | TRBD1 | TRBJ1-1 | TRBV24-1 | TGTGCCACCAGCGGGACAGCAGAAGCTTTCTTT | CATSGTAEAFF
12 | NA | TRBD2 | TRBJ2-7 | TRBV19 | TGTGCCAGTAGTACCTCGGCGGGACTACAGTACTTC | CASSTSAGLQYF
13 | NA | NA | TRBJ1-4 | TRBV7-2 | TGTGCCAGCAGCCCCTCGGTTGCGGGACCCGGGGTTTTT | CASSPSVAGPGVF